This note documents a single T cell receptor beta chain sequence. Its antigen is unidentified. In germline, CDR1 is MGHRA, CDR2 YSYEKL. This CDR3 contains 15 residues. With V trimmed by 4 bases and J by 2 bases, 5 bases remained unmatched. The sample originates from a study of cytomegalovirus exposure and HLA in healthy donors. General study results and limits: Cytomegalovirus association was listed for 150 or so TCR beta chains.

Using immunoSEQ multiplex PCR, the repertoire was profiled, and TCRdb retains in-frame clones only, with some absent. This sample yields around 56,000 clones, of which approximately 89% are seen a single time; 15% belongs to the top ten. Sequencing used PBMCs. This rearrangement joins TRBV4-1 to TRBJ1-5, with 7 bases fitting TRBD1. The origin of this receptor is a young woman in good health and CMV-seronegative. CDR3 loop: CASSLTGTGNQPQHF. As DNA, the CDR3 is TGCGCCAGCAGCCTAACCGGGACAGGCAATCAGCCCCAGCATTTT.